The 17 T cell receptor beta chains listed next were all sequenced from one sample in a study of blood T cell repertoires in COVID-19. Data came from immunoSEQ multiplex PCR; TCRdb stores just in-frame clones and leaves some out. The sample yields 450,000 or so clones, around 90% seen once. The specimen was PBMCs or T cells enriched from blood (not recorded which). The receptors here all came from a young man who had recovered from COVID-19.

The rearrangement links TRBV18 to TRBJ1-2, with TRBD1 matching over 7 bases. The trim removed 6 bases at V and 3 bases at J, leaving 4 bases unmatched. The CDR3 contains 13 residues. Looked up from germline, CDR1 is KGHSH and CDR2 is LQKENI. The CDR3 sequence: CASSRDRDYGYTF. The CDR3 region has the DNA TGTGCCAGCTCCCGGGACAGAGACTATGGCTACACCTTC.

This sequence joins TRBV7-8 and TRBJ1-5, with 9 bases that match TRBD1. Germline-derived CDR1 and CDR2 are SGHVS and FQNEAQ. V lost 4 bases and J lost 7; bases outside the gene matches: 8. There are 15 residues in the CDR3. The CDR3 here is CASSSQGASGQPQHF. The CDR3 bases are TGTGCCAGCAGCTCACAGGGGGCGTCTGGACAGCCCCAGCATTTT.

The chain uses TRBV29-1 and TRBJ1-5; D might be TRBD1 (5 bases). Germline CDR1 SQVTM, CDR2 ANQGSEA. V gave up 7 bases and J gave up 0 bases, with 13 bases separating them. This CDR3 contains 14 residues. Here the CDR3 reads CSALGTFSNQPQHF. In DNA form, the CDR3 reads TGCAGCGCCCTAGGGACTTTTAGCAATCAGCCCCAGCATTTT.

V is TRBV18 and J is TRBJ2-1; TRBD1 aligns across 9 bases. The CDR3 spans 17 residues. Germline V gene lookup returns CDR1 KGHSH and CDR2 LQKENI. V shed 3 bases, J shed 6 bases, and the junction held 12 bases outside the gene matches. The CDR3 here is CASSPAGGTGRTNEQFF. CDR3 coding DNA: TGTGCCAGCTCACCGGCGGGTGGGACAGGGCGCACCAATGAGCAGTTCTTC.

This chain joins TRBV7-9 and TRBJ1-5; tentatively, D is TRBD1 (5 bases). CDR1 and CDR2 from the germline V gene are SEHNR and FQNEAQ (reference sequence). This CDR3 comprises 16 residues. V was trimmed by 5 bases and J by 0 bases, leaving 14 bases between them. The CDR3 coding sequence is TGTGCCAGCAGCATATCCACAGGTCATAGCAATCAGCCCCAGCATTTT. Amino acid sequence: CASSISTGHSNQPQHF. Full variable domain (remainder filled in from reference TRBV7-9 and TRBJ1-5): DTGVSQNPRHKITKRGQNVTFRCDPISEHNRLYWYRQTLGQGPEFLTYFQNEAQLEKSRLLSDRFSAERPKGSFSTLEIQRTEQGDSAMYLCASSISTGHSNQPQHFGDGTRLSIL.

The V gene is TRBV28, the J gene TRBJ2-5; TRBD1 matches 8 bases. The CDR3 has 15 residues. The V gene end was trimmed by 6 bases and the J gene end by 5 bases; junction bases not matched to a gene: 11. Germline V gene lookup returns CDR1 MDHEN and CDR2 SYDVKM. The CDR3 sequence is CASSHHRGVMETQYF. The DNA of the CDR3 is TGTGCCAGCAGCCATCACAGGGGGGTCATGGAGACCCAGTACTTC.

This chain uses TRBV6-5 with TRBJ2-7, with D maybe TRBD2 (6 bases). Germline V gene lookup returns CDR1 MNHEY and CDR2 SVGAGI. V lost 6 bases, J lost 4 bases, and 19 bases lay in between. The CDR3 totals 15 residues. The CDR3 DNA reads as TGTGCCAGCAGGTACACCCAGGGAGGTTGGTACGAGCAGTACTTC. Its protein product is CASRYTQGGWYEQYF.

The CDR3 nucleotides read TGTGCCAGCAGCGACTTGGGCTCGGGGAGGTCACCCCTCCACTTT. It specifies CASSDLGSGRSPLHF. The J gene is TRBJ1-6, the V gene TRBV6-5; D is unclear. CDR1 is MNHEY, CDR2 SVGAGI, per germline. The CDR3 is made up of 15 amino acids. Deletions cut 6 bases from V and 10 bases from J, with 19 bases between.

The gene calls are TRBV12-3 or TRBV12-4 and TRBJ1-5; perhaps TRBD1 as D (5 bases). The length of the CDR3 is 12 residues. Between the trimmed V and J ends, which lost 5 bases and 7 bases, there was a span of 9 bases. The CDR3: CASSGARQPQHF. CDR3 bases: TGTGCCAGCAGTGGGGCGCGGCAGCCCCAGCATTTT.

V and J are TRBV5-1 and TRBJ1-5; D uncertain. The V gene lost 4 bases and the J gene lost 0 bases, with 14 bases spanning the gap. This CDR3 comprises 16 residues. Germline lookup yields CDR1 SGHRS and CDR2 YFSETQ. CDR3 residues: CASSPTSGDSNQPQHF. In nucleotides, the CDR3 is TGCGCCAGCAGCCCAACCTCCGGGGATAGCAATCAGCCCCAGCATTTT.

The chain carries TRBV6-5 and TRBJ1-1; no definite D call. This CDR3 region has 14 residues. V was shortened by 6 bases and J by 3 bases, with 14 bases between the two germline ends. Germline V gene lookup returns CDR1 MNHEY and CDR2 SVGAGI. The CDR3 region has the DNA TGTGCCAGCAGAAAGAGGGTACTGGACACTGAAGCTTTCTTT. This translates into CASRKRVLDTEAFF.

The chain combines TRBV19 with TRBJ2-4; possibly TRBD2 for D (5 bases). The CDR3 contains 17 residues. Deletions cut 2 bases from V and 0 bases from J, with 14 bases between. CDR1 and CDR2 from the germline V gene are LNHDA and SQIVND (reference sequence). Written as DNA, the CDR3 is TGTGCCAGTAGTATAAATTTCGGCGGACTAGCCAAAAACATTCAGTACTTC. This gives the protein CASSINFGGLAKNIQYF.

CDR3 DNA: TGTGCCAGTAGTCCCCTGATGCGGGAGGGAAGCGAGCAGTACTTC. Its protein is CASSPLMREGSEQYF. The chain has TRBV19 and TRBJ2-7; the match to TRBD2 covers 9 bases. This CDR3 is built from 15 residues. Germline loops: CDR1 LNHDA, CDR2 SQIVND (reference sequence). J was trimmed by 6 bases and V by 5 bases; bases with no gene match: 11.

The chain uses TRBV5-1 and TRBJ1-3; the D gene is possibly TRBD1 (6 bases). This CDR3 has 15 residues. The V end was cut by 0 bases, the J end by 0 bases, with 7 bases between. Germline values: CDR1 SGHRS, CDR2 YFSETQ. The CDR3 region has the DNA TGCGCCAGCAGCTTGGACAGGGTCTCTGGAAACACCATATATTTT. This codes for CASSLDRVSGNTIYF.

The chain has TRBV10-2 and TRBJ2-1, with 15 positions matching TRBD2. J lost 7 bases, V lost 2 bases, and 0 bases had no gene match. Per the germline V gene, CDR1 is WSHSY and CDR2 is SAAADI. This CDR3 has 15 amino acids. The DNA for the CDR3 is TGCGCCAGCAGTGAGGGGACTAGCGGGGGGAATGAGCAGTTCTTC. Encoded protein: CASSEGTSGGNEQFF.

The gene calls are TRBV30 and TRBJ1-2; D not resolved. Germline loops: CDR1 GTSNPN, CDR2 SVGIG (reference sequence). This CDR3 region has 13 residues. The germline V and J ends were trimmed by 4 bases and 4 bases, with 13 bases remaining between them. The CDR3 sequence is CAWKPGDPYGYTF. As DNA, the CDR3 is TGTGCCTGGAAACCGGGAGATCCCTATGGCTACACCTTC.

The chain combines TRBV3-1 (or the pseudogene TRBV3-2) with TRBJ1-3; TRBD1 matches 9 bases. The CDR3 has 14 residues. Per the germline V gene, CDR1 is LGHDT and CDR2 is YNNKEL (reference sequence). The V gene end was trimmed by 4 bases and the J gene end by 9 bases; junction bases not matched to a gene: 7. CDR3 DNA: TGTGCCAGCAGCCCACAGGGGGCGAGAGGCACCATATATTTT. It encodes CASSPQGARGTIYF.